This TCR beta chain was recorded in a study of blood T cell repertoires in COVID-19 (TCRdb year 2020). As for the study more broadly: Samples covering the acute and convalescent phases of COVID-19 were provided by collaborators in the United States, Italy and Spain. The material from the prospective study consisted of cDNA or gDNA derived from T cells, B-cell-depleted T cells, or PBMCs. Where available, HLA class I and class II types were taken from metadata supplied by the sample provider and were not determined by assay-based typing. The samples were drawn from two sources: the first 160 participants of the ongoing ImmuneRACE study, and 1,254 subjects contributed by 6 global collaborators. Sample metadata almost always included a de-identified subject ID, COVID-19 status, age in years and sex. The repertoires were released in a freely available public database intended as a resource for research on the immune response to SARS-CoV-2. Deeply sampled blood TCRbeta repertoires from subjects exposed to, actively infected with, or recovered from COVID-19 were included in the dataset.

TCRbeta CDR3 regions were amplified from genomic DNA using the immunoSEQ Assay, a bias-controlled multiplex PCR. Processing in the source paper ran as follows. The number of nucleated cells in each sample was estimated by amplification of reference gene primers within the assay. To quantify the absolute abundance of each unique TCRbeta CDR3 rearrangement, sequence reads were collapsed and filtered. For each sample, productive Simpson clonality was calculated as the square root of Simpson's diversity index across productive rearrangements. The clones in this table, taken by TCRdb from immuneACCESS, are in-frame only. Not every clone is retained; where verified, under half of the shortfall comes from an unresolved V gene, and the cause of the rest is unknown. V and J calls plus clone size are reproduced from that table; the DNA served to infer D and trimming. The sample table lists some 150,000 clones, 80% to 90% of them with a count of one. 2.5% to 3.5% of the sample rests with the top ten.

In the case of this clone: Its cognate antigen has yet to be identified. No per-base quality is available; no much larger clone lies one base away.

According to the germline V gene, CDR1 reads SGHDN and CDR2 reads FVKESK. Inclusive of the bounding cysteine and phenylalanine, the CDR3 is 13 residues long. The sequence is cut down to CDR3 DNA, 39 bases in frame from base 1. Trimming takes 4 bases from V and 5 bases from J, and the germline ends sit 12 bases apart. Collaborating institutions collected whole blood in K2EDTA tubes following their own protocols. For TCRbeta analysis, collaborator samples were shipped as frozen whole blood, as isolated PBMCs, or as DNA extracted from either sample type. Summary of the overall study and its limitations: How much clinical and demographic metadata was included differed by source and by participant, and the metadata was provided uncurated.

The V and J genes are TRBV14 and TRBJ2-7, and possibly TRBD2, on 5 matching bases. The sequencing input was peripheral blood. This TCR was sampled from a man aged 55 to 70 with acute or convalescent COVID-19. The base sequence is TGTGCCAGCAGCCCCGGGGATGGAAACGAGCAGTACTTC. Its translation reads: CASSPGDGNEQYF.